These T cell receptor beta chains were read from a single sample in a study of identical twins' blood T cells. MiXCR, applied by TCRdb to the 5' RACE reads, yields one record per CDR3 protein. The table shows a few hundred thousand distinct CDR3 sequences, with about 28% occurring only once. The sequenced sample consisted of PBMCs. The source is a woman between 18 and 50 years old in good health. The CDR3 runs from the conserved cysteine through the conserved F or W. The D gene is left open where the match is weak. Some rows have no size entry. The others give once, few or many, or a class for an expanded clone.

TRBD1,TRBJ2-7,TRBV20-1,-,TGCAGTGCTGAAGGGACAGGGCCTTCCTACGAGCAGTACTTC,CSAEGTGPSYEQYF
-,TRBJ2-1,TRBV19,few,TGTGCCAGTAGTATCAGCCGAAGAGACAATGAGCAGTTCTTC,CASSISRRDNEQFF
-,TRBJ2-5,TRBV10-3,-,TGTGCCATCAAACAGCCCCAAGAGACCCAGTACTTC,CAIKQPQETQYF
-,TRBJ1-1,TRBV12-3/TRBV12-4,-,TGTGCCAGCAGTTTGCGAGGGACGAACACTGAAGCTTTCTTT,CASSLRGTNTEAFF
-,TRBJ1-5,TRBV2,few,TGTGCCAGCAGGAGACGGGACGATCAGCCCCAGCATTTT,CASRRRDDQPQHF
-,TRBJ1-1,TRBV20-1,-,TGCAGTGCTAGGGCAGTGACGATGAACACTGAAGCTTTCTTT,CSARAVTMNTEAFF
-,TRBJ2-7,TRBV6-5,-,TGTGCCAGCAGTTCCACAGGGCGTCTCTCCTACGAGCAGTACTTC,CASSSTGRLSYEQYF
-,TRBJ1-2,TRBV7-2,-,TGTGCCAGCAGCTTAGGAGGGGCACTACAAAATGGCTACACCTTC,CASSLGGALQNGYTF
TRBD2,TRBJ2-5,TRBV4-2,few,TGTGCCAGCAGCCAAGATGGGACTACCAAAGGGACCCAGTACTTC,CASSQDGTTKGTQYF
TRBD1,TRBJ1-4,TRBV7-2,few,TGTGCCAGCAGCCCTGGGACAGTCACAGAAAAACTGTTTTTT,CASSPGTVTEKLFF
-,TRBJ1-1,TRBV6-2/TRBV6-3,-,TGTGCCAGCAGTCACTCGAGTTTGAGGATGAACACTGAAGCTTTCTTT,CASSHSSLRMNTEAFF
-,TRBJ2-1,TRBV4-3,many,TGCGCCAGCAGCCAGACTGTGGACTATTACAATGAGCAGTTCTTC,CASSQTVDYYNEQFF
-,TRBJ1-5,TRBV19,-,TGTGCCAGTAGTATAGGGGGGAATCAGCCCCAGCATTTT,CASSIGGNQPQHF
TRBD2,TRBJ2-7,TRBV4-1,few,TGCGCCAGCAGCTACCGACTAGCGGGGGGCTACGAGCAGTACTTC,CASSYRLAGGYEQYF
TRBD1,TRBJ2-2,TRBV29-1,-,TGCAGCGTTCCGACAGGGGGCGAGCTGTTTTTT,CSVPTGGELFF
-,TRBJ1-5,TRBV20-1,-,TGCAGTGCTCGGTCGGGACACTCCAATCAGCCCCAGCATTTT,CSARSGHSNQPQHF
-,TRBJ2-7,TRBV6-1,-,TGTGCCAGCAGTTTAAAGACCGGATCTGCGGGGTACGAGCAGTACTTC,CASSLKTGSAGYEQYF
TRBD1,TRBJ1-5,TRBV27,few,TGTGCCAGCAGTTTCGGGACAGGGACCAATCAGCCCCAGCATTTT,CASSFGTGTNQPQHF
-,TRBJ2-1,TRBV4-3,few,TGCGCCAGCAGCCATGGATTGGGTGGGGAGCAGTTCTTC,CASSHGLGGEQFF
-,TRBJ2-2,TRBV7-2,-,TGTGCCAGCAGCCCTAGTGACTACCCGAACACCGGGGAGCTGTTTTTT,CASSPSDYPNTGELFF
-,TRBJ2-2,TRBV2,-,TGTGCCAGCCGAGGTCGCATTTCGAACACCGGGGAGCTGTTTTTT,CASRGRISNTGELFF
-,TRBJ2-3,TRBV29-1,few,TGCAGCGTTTCCCCCCGGTGGAGCACAGATACGCAGTATTTT,CSVSPRWSTDTQYF
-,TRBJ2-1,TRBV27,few,TGTGCCAGCAGTTCCCGGGGGAGCTCCTACAATGAGCAGTTCTTC,CASSSRGSSYNEQFF
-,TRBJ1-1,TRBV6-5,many,TGTGCCAGCAGTTACGTGGGGGCAGCATTAGCTTTCTTT,CASSYVGAALAFF
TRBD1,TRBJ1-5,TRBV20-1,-,TGCAGTGCTCTCGGACAGGGTGGTCAGCCCCAGCATTTT,CSALGQGGQPQHF